Presented here are 8 T cell receptor beta chains from one specimen sequenced in a study of blood T cell repertoires in COVID-19. The table came from immunoSEQ multiplex PCR; TCRdb's copy has only in-frame clones and leaves some out. The sample carries 30,000 to 40,000 clones, about 88% recorded once. Sequenced sample: peripheral blood. These receptor sequences come from a man aged 65 to 85 with acute or convalescent COVID-19.

The chain joins TRBV7-2 to TRBJ1-5; 7 bases agree with TRBD1. CDR1 and CDR2 from the germline V gene are SGHTA and FQGNSA. The CDR3 spans 14 residues. V was clipped by 6 bases and J by 2 bases; unmatched bases: 4. This chain's CDR3 is CASREQGGNQPQHF. The CDR3 bases are TGTGCCAGCAGGGAGCAGGGGGGCAATCAGCCCCAGCATTTT.

The chain employs TRBV19 and TRBJ2-4; 9 bases are shared with TRBD2. This CDR3 contains 15 residues. Germline CDR1 and CDR2: LNHDA and SQIVND (reference sequence). V trimming: 6 bases; J trimming: 2 bases; junction bases outside the gene matches: 5. The CDR3 DNA reads as TGTGCCAGTAGCCGCGGGGGGGACACCAAAAACATTCAGTACTTC. Encoded protein: CASSRGGDTKNIQYF.

The chain carries TRBV12-3 or TRBV12-4 and TRBJ1-2; D gene unclear. Between the trimmed V and J ends, which lost 3 bases and 6 bases, there was a span of 11 bases. The CDR3 consists of 13 residues. CDR3 amino acids: CASSFRGNNGYTF. CDR3 nucleotide sequence: TGTGCCAGCAGTTTTCGAGGAAACAATGGCTACACCTTC.

The rearrangement joins TRBV28 to TRBJ2-7; D is possibly TRBD1 (6 bases). The germline V gene encodes CDR1 MDHEN and CDR2 SYDVKM. Trimming stripped 11 bases from V and 6 bases from J, with 23 bases between. The CDR3 contains 14 residues. Here the CDR3 reads CALKGGLAGAEQYF. CDR3 nucleotides: TGTGCCCTAAAAGGGGGTCTAGCTGGGGCCGAGCAGTACTTC.

The chain is built from TRBV5-4 and TRBJ2-5; TRBD2 aligns across 11 bases. Germline CDR1 SGHNT, CDR2 YYREEE (reference sequence). V was clipped by 2 bases and J by 5 bases; unmatched bases: 8. This CDR3 is 16 amino acids long. CDR3 coding DNA: TGTGCCAGCAGCTTATCGGCTAGCGGGAGGAGGGAGACCCAGTACTTC. It yields the protein CASSLSASGRRETQYF.

The V call is TRBV10-3, the J call TRBJ2-2; maybe TRBD2 (5 bases). Germline V gives CDR1 ENHRY, CDR2 SYGVKD. The V end was cut by 5 bases, the J end by 4 bases, with 8 bases between. This CDR3 is 13 amino acids long. CDR3: CAISWSGTGELFF. The CDR3 DNA is TGTGCCATCAGTTGGAGCGGCACCGGGGAGCTGTTTTTT.

This rearrangement joins TRBV7-7 to TRBJ2-1; TRBD2 might be the D (6 bases). Trimming pared 5 bases from V and 10 bases from J, leaving 15 bases between. CDR3 size: 13 residues. Looked up from germline, CDR1 is SSHAT and CDR2 is FNYEAQ (reference sequence). This CDR3 reads CASSSQMGGEQFF. CDR3 bases: TGTGCCAGCAGCAGCCAAATGGGGGGAGAGCAGTTCTTC.

The genes are TRBV30 and TRBJ1-1; maybe TRBD1 (5 bases). Trimming shortened V by 0 bases and J by 11 bases, and 13 bases separated the two germline ends. Germline CDR1 reads GTSNPN; CDR2 reads SVGIG (reference sequence). The CDR3 sequence is 12 residues long. The CDR3 spells CAWSVGTGGAFF. In DNA form, the CDR3 reads TGTGCCTGGAGTGTAGGGACTGGAGGGGCTTTCTTT.